The 5 T cell receptor beta chains in this list originate from one sample, sequenced in a study of T cells in Graves' hyperthyroidism and ophthalmopathy (dated by TCRdb to between 2017 and 2020). Library preparation was by multiplex PCR. Sequencing took place on an Illumina HiSeq 2000. Amplification of TCR beta CDR3 regions was carried out from RNA transcripts. The TCR CDR3 was subjected to a first round of RT-PCR using the HTBI primer set and the Qiagen OneStep RT-PCR kit. The public reads were reprocessed in TCRdb via fastp at Q25 and MiXCR, keeping in-frame beta chains. Rows matching on CDR3 protein sequence are summarized as one entry with the most common DNA and genes. Recorded for this sample are approximately 740,000 distinct CDR3 sequences; 14% of them occurred a single time. Of the sample, more than 8.5% is held by the ten largest clones. The sequenced sample consisted of blood. The receptors shown here come from a woman in her late teens or twenties with Graves' hyperthyroidism.

In its sample, this clonotype was seen many times. This chain joins TRBV6-1 and TRBJ1-1; the D gene is possibly TRBD1 (5 bases). The CDR3 runs to 13 residues. V lost 5 bases, J lost 5 bases, and 12 bases lay in between. Germline assignment: CDR1 MNHNS and CDR2 SASEGT. Written as DNA, the CDR3 is TGTGCCAGCAGTTACGGAGGGACTACTGAAGCTTTCTTT. Translating gives CASSYGGTTEAFF.

This clonotype was observed many times. The rearrangement uses TRBV6-1 and TRBJ2-3; TRBD2 is a possible D gene (6 bases). This CDR3 comprises 16 residues. The germline gives CDR1 MNHNS, CDR2 SASEGT. V lost 5 bases to trimming and J lost 1 base, with 16 bases between them. The CDR3 is CASSNDQGGGTDTQYF. The CDR3 coding sequence is TGTGCCAGCAGTAACGATCAGGGAGGTGGCACAGATACGCAGTATTTT.

This clonotype was recorded a few times. The chain has TRBV20-1 and TRBJ2-4; D is unresolved. The CDR3 is made up of 15 amino acids. V was cut by 3 bases and J by 3 bases, with 15 bases left in between. Germline CDR1 and CDR2: DFQATT and SNEGSKA (reference sequence). CDR3 in amino acids: CSASPAFANKNIQYF. CDR3 coding DNA: TGCAGTGCTAGTCCCGCTTTTGCGAACAAAAACATTCAGTACTTC.

This rearrangement joins TRBV3-1 to TRBJ1-1; no definite D call. Trimming stripped 5 bases from V and 7 bases from J, with 17 bases between. The CDR3 totals 14 residues. The germline V gene has CDR1 LGHDT and CDR2 YNNKEL (reference sequence). In nucleotides, the CDR3 is TGTGCCAGCAGCGTACTTGAGCGATCGGGTGAAGCTTTCTTT. Translating it yields CASSVLERSGEAFF.

The chain couples TRBV6-1 to TRBJ2-3, with TRBD1 as a possible D gene (6 bases). V was trimmed by 3 bases and J by 2 bases, leaving 12 bases between them. This CDR3 contains 15 residues. Germline values: CDR1 MNHNS, CDR2 SASEGT. CDR3 sequence (DNA): TGTGCCAGCAGTGATCGGGACACCTTCACAGATACGCAGTATTTT. It translates to CASSDRDTFTDTQYF.